This TCR beta chain comes out of a study of T cell changes during pregnancy in multiple sclerosis. The J segment lost 5 bases and the V segment lost 5 bases, leaving 9 bases of the junction unmatched. The germline CDR1 and CDR2 sequences are SGHTA and FQGTGA. This CDR3 has 16 residues. Assay: immunoSEQ multiplex PCR; the TCRdb copy retains only in-frame clones and omits some. The sample has roughly 50,000 clones; 92% are singletons. This clonotype was obtained from a female donor with multiple sclerosis, enrolled in a pregnancy study. This chain links TRBV7-3 with TRBJ2-2, with 9 nucleotides matching TRBD2. The sample was CD4+ T cells from peripheral blood mononuclear cells, taken in the third trimester of pregnancy. CDR3 sequence (DNA): TGTGCCAGCAGCCCAAATTTAGCGGGGGCTACCGGGGAGCTGTTTTTT. Its translation: CASSPNLAGATGELFF.